These 18 T cell receptor beta chains were sequenced from one sample in a study of blood T cell repertoires in COVID-19. The table came from immunoSEQ multiplex PCR; TCRdb's copy has only in-frame clones and leaves some out. The table includes tens of thousands of clones, about nine tenths detected once. Sequenced sample: peripheral blood. These receptors were taken from a male donor with acute or convalescent COVID-19.

This chain links TRBV5-4 with TRBJ1-6, with D possibly TRBD1 on 5 matching bases. Germline V lookup: CDR1 SGHNT, CDR2 YYREEE (reference sequence). Trimming took 4 bases from V and 6 from J, leaving 14 bases between them. The CDR3 is 15 amino acids. CDR3 coding DNA: TGTGCCAGCAGCGCGGGGGGTGCAGGTAATTCACCCCTCCACTTT. This encodes CASSAGGAGNSPLHF. The full variable domain, with the rest looked up from reference TRBV5-4 and TRBJ1-6, is ETGVTQSPTHLIKTRGQQVTLRCSSQSGHNTVSWYQQALGQGPQFIFQYYREEENGRGNFPPRFSGLQFPNYSSELNVNALELDDSALYLCASSAGGAGNSPLHFGNGTRLTVT.

The chain is built from TRBV6-5 and TRBJ1-1; D gene unclear. Germline V gene sequence: CDR1 MNHEY, CDR2 SVGAGI. This CDR3 region has 15 residues. V was cut by 5 bases and J by 1 base, with 14 bases left in between. Here the CDR3 reads CASSHQSVGNTEAFF. CDR3 DNA: TGTGCCAGCAGTCACCAGTCCGTTGGGAACACTGAAGCTTTCTTT.

This chain uses TRBV30 with TRBJ2-1; a weak D match, TRBD1 (5 bases). Trimming took 4 bases from V and 3 from J, leaving 13 bases between them. This CDR3 comprises 14 residues. Germline V CDR1 and CDR2: GTSNPN, SVGIG (reference sequence). CDR3 sequence (DNA): TGTGCCTGGACCCCCAGGGCCAGCTACAATGAGCAGTTCTTC. Protein sequence: CAWTPRASYNEQFF.

This chain joins TRBV28 and TRBJ2-5; TRBD2 might be the D (5 bases). Trimming pared 4 bases from V and 2 bases from J, leaving 11 bases between. The length of the CDR3 is 14 residues. Germline CDR1 reads MDHEN; CDR2 reads SYDVKM. The CDR3 sequence is CASSSGSVQETQYF. Here the CDR3 DNA reads TGTGCCAGCAGTTCCGGTAGCGTGCAAGAGACCCAGTACTTC. The full variable domain, completed using reference TRBV28 and TRBJ2-5, is DVKVTQSSRYLVKRTGEKVFLECVQDMDHENMFWYRQDPGLGLRLIYFSYDVKMKEKGDIPEGYSVSREKKERFSLILESASTNQTSMYLCASSSGSVQETQYFGPGTRLLVL.

This clone was detected only a few times. The genes are TRBV6-6 and TRBJ1-1; 8 positions match TRBD1. CDR3 length equals 15 residues. The germline V gene encodes CDR1 MNHNY and CDR2 SVGAGI (reference sequence). With 2 bases clipped from V and 6 bases from J, the junction kept 8 bases outside the gene matches. As DNA, the CDR3 is TGTGCCAGCAGTTACGATTCAGGGGGCCGGCCTGAAGCTTTCTTT. This sequence encodes CASSYDSGGRPEAFF.

The chain couples TRBV29-1 to TRBJ2-1, with 8 bases fitting TRBD2. CDR1 is SQVTM, CDR2 ANQGSEA, per germline. CDR3 length equals 15 residues. Trimming cost V 1 base and J 2 bases; bases outside gene matches: 4. The CDR3 DNA is TGCAGCGTTGAAGTGAAGCGGGGGACCTACAATGAGCAGTTCTTC. As protein: CSVEVKRGTYNEQFF.

The chain combines TRBV6-5 with TRBJ1-2; D gene ambiguous. The CDR3 has 13 residues. Trimming took 0 bases from V and 5 from J, leaving 7 bases between them. The germline V gene encodes CDR1 MNHEY and CDR2 SVGAGI. CDR3 DNA: TGTGCCAGCAGTTACTCGAATCAGTATGGCTACACCTTC. Protein: CASSYSNQYGYTF.

The chain carries TRBV6-5 and TRBJ1-2; no clear D gene. This CDR3 has 14 amino acids. Germline V gene data show CDR1 as MNHEY and CDR2 as SVGAGI. Trimming removed 7 bases from V and 3 bases from J, with 15 bases in between. The CDR3, as DNA: TGTGCCAGCACTACCCTGGCGGTCTACTATGGCTACACCTTC. It codes for CASTTLAVYYGYTF.

V gene TRBV29-1 combines with J gene TRBJ1-6; no firm D call. V lost 7 bases to trimming and J lost 5 bases, with 12 bases between them. The CDR3 contains 13 residues. CDR1 SQVTM and CDR2 ANQGSEA come from the germline V gene. The CDR3 protein is CSARYGDNSPLHF. CDR3 nucleotide sequence: TGCAGCGCGAGGTACGGGGATAATTCACCCCTCCACTTT.

V gene TRBV7-2 combines with J gene TRBJ1-5, with D maybe TRBD1 (6 bases). Per germline, CDR1 SGHTA and CDR2 FQGNSA. The CDR3 has 16 residues. Trimming removed 4 bases at V and 2 bases at J, with 15 bases between. CDR3 sequence reads: CASSSSGAGGNQPQHF. The CDR3 DNA is TGTGCCAGCAGCTCAAGCGGGGCAGGGGGCAATCAGCCCCAGCATTTT.

This clone was recorded only once. V and J are TRBV4-2 and TRBJ2-2; the D gene is possibly TRBD2 (6 bases). The CDR3 totals 16 residues. V was trimmed by 0 bases and J by 2 bases, leaving 10 bases between them. Germline V gene data show CDR1 as LGHNA and CDR2 as YNFKEQ. The CDR3 sequence: CASSQDSSGNTGELFF. For the CDR3, the DNA is TGTGCCAGCAGCCAAGATAGTAGCGGTAACACCGGGGAGCTGTTTTTT.

V gene TRBV7-2 combines with J gene TRBJ2-5; 7 bases are shared with TRBD2. From germline, CDR1 is SGHTA and CDR2 FQGNSA. V shed 5 bases and J 7 bases; nucleotides not matched to a gene: 4. The CDR3 runs 12 residues. CDR3 sequence reads: CASSKAGLTQYF. The CDR3 nucleotides read TGTGCCAGCAGCAAAGCGGGGTTGACCCAGTACTTC.

This chain links TRBV6-5 with TRBJ1-4; TRBD1 might be the D (5 bases). Germline CDR1 reads MNHEY; CDR2 reads SVGAGI. CDR3 length: 14 residues. V shed 8 bases and J shed 1 base, with 11 bases lying between them. The chain's CDR3 is CASASGGTNEKLFF. CDR3 nucleotide sequence: TGTGCCAGCGCCTCCGGGGGAACTAATGAAAAACTGTTTTTT.

V is TRBV28 and J is TRBJ2-7, with D tentatively TRBD1 (6 bases). CDR1 is MDHEN and CDR2 is SYDVKM in the germline V gene. V was trimmed by 3 bases and J by 5 bases, leaving 23 bases between them. The CDR3 is 17 residues long. Here the CDR3 DNA reads TGTGCCAGCAGTTTTTATGCCGGCGATGACAGGAGACACGAGCAGTACTTC. It translates to CASSFYAGDDRRHEQYF.

The rearrangement links TRBV6-5 to TRBJ2-3; D gene unclear. V gave up 8 bases and J gave up 0 bases, with 6 bases separating them. The CDR3 has 12 residues. Germline V gives CDR1 MNHEY, CDR2 SVGAGI. CDR3 in amino acids: CASSKSTDTQYF. In DNA, the CDR3 is TGTGCCAGCTCAAAAAGCACAGATACGCAGTATTTT.

About this clone itself: Other DNA sequences in the sample encode the same CDR3. The V and J genes are TRBV27 and TRBJ1-6; 8 nucleotides agree with TRBD1. Germline trimming cut 5 bases from V and 8 bases from J; bases unmatched to any gene: 5. Germline values: CDR1 MNHEY, CDR2 SMNVEV (reference sequence). The CDR3 is 14 amino acids. CDR3 nucleotide sequence: TGTGCCAGCAGTCTTGACAGGGGCGATTCACCCCTCCACTTT. Translating gives CASSLDRGDSPLHF.

The V call is TRBV11-3, the J call TRBJ2-6; D gene unclear. CDR1 is SGHNT, CDR2 YENEEA, per germline. V shed 1 base and J shed 0 bases, with 10 bases lying between them. The CDR3 is 17 amino acids. The CDR3, as DNA: TGTGCCAGCAGCTTAGGGCAACAAAGCTCTGGGGCCAACGTCCTGACTTTC. Amino acid sequence: CASSLGQQSSGANVLTF.

This clone showed up just once. The chain is built from TRBV5-1 and TRBJ2-1, with 12 bases aligning to TRBD2. The germline CDR1 and CDR2 sequences are SGHRS and YFSETQ. CDR3 length equals 15 residues. Trimming took 4 bases from V and 7 from J; bases not matched to a gene: 6. This CDR3 reads CASSRDLAGGNEQFF. The CDR3 DNA sequence: TGCGCCAGCAGCCGGGATCTAGCGGGGGGGAATGAGCAGTTCTTC. The full variable domain, rest sourced from reference TRBV5-1 and TRBJ2-1, is KAGVTQTPRYLIKTRGQQVTLSCSPISGHRSVSWYQQTPGQGLQFLFEYFSETQRNKGNFPGRFSGRQFSNSRSEMNVSTLELGDSALYLCASSRDLAGGNEQFFGPGTRLTVL.